This T cell receptor beta chain was sequenced during a study of T cell responses to AZD1222 COVID-19 vaccine. Repertoires were generated with immunoSEQ multiplex PCR, while TCRdb's copy carries only in-frame clones and drops some. The sample has around 120,000 clones; 93% are singletons. The source is an adult who received the AZD1222 COVID-19 vaccine. The sample in question was peripheral blood, obtained 28 days after the second AZD1222 dose.

As DNA, the CDR3 is TGTGCCAGCAGTAGACAGGGGCGGGATGAGCAGTTCTTC. This encodes CASSRQGRDEQFF. This chain links TRBV12-3 or TRBV12-4 with TRBJ2-1; 8 bases match TRBD1. CDR3 size: 13 residues. J lost 8 bases, V lost 5 bases, and 5 bases had no gene match.